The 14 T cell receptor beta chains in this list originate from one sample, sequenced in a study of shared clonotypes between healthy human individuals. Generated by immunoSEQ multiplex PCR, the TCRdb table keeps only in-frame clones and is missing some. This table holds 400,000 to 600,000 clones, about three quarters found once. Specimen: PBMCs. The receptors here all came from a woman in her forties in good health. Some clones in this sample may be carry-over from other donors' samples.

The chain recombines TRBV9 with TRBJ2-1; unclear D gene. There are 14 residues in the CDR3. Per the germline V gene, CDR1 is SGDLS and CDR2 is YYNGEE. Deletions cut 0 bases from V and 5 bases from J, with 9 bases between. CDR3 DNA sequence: TGTGCCAGCAGCGTAGCTTCACGGAACAATGAGCAGTTCTTC. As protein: CASSVASRNNEQFF.

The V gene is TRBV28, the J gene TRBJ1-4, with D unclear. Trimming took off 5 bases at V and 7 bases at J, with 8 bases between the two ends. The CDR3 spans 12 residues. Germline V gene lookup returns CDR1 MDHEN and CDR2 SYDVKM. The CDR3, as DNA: TGTGCCAGCAGTCGGGATTCTGAAAAACTGTTTTTT. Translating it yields CASSRDSEKLFF.

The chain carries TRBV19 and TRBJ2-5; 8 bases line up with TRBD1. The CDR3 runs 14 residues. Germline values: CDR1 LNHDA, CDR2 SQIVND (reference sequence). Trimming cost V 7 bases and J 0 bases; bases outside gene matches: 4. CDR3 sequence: CASNRQGYQETQYF. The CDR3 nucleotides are TGTGCCAGTAATCGACAGGGGTACCAAGAGACCCAGTACTTC.

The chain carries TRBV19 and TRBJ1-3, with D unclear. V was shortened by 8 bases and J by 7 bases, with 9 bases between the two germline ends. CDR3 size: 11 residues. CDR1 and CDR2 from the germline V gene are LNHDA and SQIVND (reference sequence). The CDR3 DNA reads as TGTGCCAGTTGCAGAGCGAACACCATATATTTT. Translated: CASCRANTIYF.

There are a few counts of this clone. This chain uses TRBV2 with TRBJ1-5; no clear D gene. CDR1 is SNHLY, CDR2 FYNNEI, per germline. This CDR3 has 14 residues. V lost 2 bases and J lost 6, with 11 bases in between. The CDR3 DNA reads TGTGCCAGCAGTGAAAGGTGGGAGAGTCAGCCCCAGCATTTT. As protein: CASSERWESQPQHF.

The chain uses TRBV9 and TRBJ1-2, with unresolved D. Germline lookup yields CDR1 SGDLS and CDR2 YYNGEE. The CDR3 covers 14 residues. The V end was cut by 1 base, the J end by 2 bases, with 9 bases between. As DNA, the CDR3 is TGTGCCAGCAGCGTATTAGGCCAGAACTATGGCTACACCTTC. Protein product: CASSVLGQNYGYTF.

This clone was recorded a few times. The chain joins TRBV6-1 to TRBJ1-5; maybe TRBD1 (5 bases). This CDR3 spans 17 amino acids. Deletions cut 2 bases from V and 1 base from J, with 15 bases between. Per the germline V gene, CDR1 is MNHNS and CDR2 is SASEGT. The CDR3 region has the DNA TGTGCCAGCAGTGAATCGTTGTGGGGGATCAGCAATCAGCCCCAGCATTTT. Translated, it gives CASSESLWGISNQPQHF.

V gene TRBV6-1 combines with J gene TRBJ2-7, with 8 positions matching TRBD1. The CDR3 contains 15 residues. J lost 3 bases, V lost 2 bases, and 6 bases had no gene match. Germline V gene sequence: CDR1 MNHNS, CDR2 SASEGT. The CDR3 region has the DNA TGTGCCAGCAGTGAATTTACAGGGGGATACTACGAGCAGTACTTC. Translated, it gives CASSEFTGGYYEQYF.

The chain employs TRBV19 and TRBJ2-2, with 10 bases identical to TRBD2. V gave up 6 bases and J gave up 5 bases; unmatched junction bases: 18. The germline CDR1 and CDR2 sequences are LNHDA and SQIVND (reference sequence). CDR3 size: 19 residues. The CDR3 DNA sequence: TGTGCCAGTAGGCCTGCCCCAATAGCGGGAGGAGGAGGGACCGGGGAGCTGTTTTTT. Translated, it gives CASRPAPIAGGGGTGELFF.

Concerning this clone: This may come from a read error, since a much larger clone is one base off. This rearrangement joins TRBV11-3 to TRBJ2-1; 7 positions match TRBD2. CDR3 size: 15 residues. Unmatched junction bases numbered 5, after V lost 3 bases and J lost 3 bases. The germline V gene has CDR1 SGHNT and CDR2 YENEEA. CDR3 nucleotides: TGTGCCAGCAGCTTTGGCGGGAGTATCTACAATGAGCAGTTCTTC. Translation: CASSFGGSIYNEQFF.

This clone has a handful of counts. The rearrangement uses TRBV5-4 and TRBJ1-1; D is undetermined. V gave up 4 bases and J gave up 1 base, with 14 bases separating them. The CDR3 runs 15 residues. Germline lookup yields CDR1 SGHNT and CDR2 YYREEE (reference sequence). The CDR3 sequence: CASSPGPGRNTEAFF. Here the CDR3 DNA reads TGTGCCAGCAGCCCGGGCCCCGGGAGGAACACTGAAGCTTTCTTT.

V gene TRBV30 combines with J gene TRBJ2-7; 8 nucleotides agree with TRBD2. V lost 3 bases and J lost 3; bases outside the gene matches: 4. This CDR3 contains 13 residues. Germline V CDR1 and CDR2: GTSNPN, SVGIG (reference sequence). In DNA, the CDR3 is TGTGCCTGGAGCTCGGGAGGGCACTACGAGCAGTACTTC. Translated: CAWSSGGHYEQYF.

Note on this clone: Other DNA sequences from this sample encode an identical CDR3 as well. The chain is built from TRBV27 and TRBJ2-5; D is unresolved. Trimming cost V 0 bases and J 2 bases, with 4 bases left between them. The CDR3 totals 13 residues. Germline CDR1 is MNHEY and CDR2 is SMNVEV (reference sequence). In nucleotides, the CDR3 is TGTGCCAGCAGTTTATCGAGACAAGAGACCCAGTACTTC. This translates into CASSLSRQETQYF.

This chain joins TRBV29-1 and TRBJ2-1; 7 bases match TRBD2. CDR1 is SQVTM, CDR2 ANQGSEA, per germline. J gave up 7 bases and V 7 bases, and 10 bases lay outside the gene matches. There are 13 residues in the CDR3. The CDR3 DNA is TGCAGCGGCGAAGGCGGGGGATTTAATGAGCAGTTCTTC. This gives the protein CSGEGGGFNEQFF.